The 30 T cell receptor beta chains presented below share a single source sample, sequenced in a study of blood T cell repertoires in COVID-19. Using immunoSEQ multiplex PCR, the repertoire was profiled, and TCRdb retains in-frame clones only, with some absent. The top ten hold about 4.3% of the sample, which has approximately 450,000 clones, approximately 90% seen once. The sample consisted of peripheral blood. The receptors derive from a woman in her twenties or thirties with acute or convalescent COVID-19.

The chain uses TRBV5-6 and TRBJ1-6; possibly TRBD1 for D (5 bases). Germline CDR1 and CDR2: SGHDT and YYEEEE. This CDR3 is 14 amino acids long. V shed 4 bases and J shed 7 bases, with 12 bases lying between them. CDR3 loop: CASSRGEMNSPLHF. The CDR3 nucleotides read TGTGCCAGCAGCCGGGGGGAAATGAATTCACCCCTCCACTTT.

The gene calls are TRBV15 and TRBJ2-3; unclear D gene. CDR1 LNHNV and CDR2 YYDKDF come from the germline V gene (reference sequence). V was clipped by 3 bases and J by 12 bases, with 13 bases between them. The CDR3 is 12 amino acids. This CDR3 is CATSSILNYQYF. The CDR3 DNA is TGTGCCACCAGCAGTATCTTGAACTATCAGTATTTT.

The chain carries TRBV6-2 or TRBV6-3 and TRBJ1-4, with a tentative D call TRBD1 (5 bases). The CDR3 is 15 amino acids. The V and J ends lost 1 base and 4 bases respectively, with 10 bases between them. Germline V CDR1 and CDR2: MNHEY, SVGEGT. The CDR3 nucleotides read TGTGCCAGCAGTTACTTAGGGGCCTATAATGAAAAACTGTTTTTT. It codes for CASSYLGAYNEKLFF.

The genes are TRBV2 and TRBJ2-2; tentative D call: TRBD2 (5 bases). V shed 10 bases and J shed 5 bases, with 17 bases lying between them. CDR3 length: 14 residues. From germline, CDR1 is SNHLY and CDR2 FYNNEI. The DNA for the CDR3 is TGTGCCACCAAGCCGGGGATAGGGACCGGGGAGCTGTTTTTT. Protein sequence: CATKPGIGTGELFF.

The CDR3 bases are TGTGCCAGCAGCTTAGGGGGGGGGACAGGGGGCGATCAGCCCCAGCATTTT. It encodes CASSLGGGTGGDQPQHF. J is TRBJ1-5 and V is TRBV7-9; 12 bases map to TRBD1. CDR3 size: 17 residues. Germline assignment: CDR1 SEHNR and CDR2 FQNEAQ (reference sequence). The J segment lost 5 bases and the V segment lost 1 base, leaving 6 bases of the junction unmatched.

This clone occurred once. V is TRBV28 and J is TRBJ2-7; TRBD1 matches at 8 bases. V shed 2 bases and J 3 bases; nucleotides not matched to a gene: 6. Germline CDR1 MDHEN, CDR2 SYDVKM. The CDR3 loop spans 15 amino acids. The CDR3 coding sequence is TGTGCCAGCAGTTTAGAACACAGGGGGGTCTACGAGCAGTACTTC. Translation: CASSLEHRGVYEQYF.

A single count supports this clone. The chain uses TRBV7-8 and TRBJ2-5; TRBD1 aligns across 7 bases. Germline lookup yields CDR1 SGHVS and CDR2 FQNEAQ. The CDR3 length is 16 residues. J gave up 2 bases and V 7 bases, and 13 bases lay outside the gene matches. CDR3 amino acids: CASTALGVTGQETQYF. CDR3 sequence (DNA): TGTGCCAGCACCGCCCTAGGGGTGACAGGGCAAGAGACCCAGTACTTC.

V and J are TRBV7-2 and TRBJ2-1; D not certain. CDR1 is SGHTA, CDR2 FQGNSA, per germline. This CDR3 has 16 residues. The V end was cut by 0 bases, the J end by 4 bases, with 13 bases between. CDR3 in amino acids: CASSLAPVGEYNEQFF. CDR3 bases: TGTGCCAGCAGCTTAGCCCCAGTGGGCGAGTACAATGAGCAGTTCTTC.

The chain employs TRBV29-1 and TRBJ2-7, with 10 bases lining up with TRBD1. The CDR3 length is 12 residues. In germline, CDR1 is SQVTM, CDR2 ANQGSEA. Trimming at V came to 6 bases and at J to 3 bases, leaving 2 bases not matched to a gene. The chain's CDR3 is CSVGQGSYEQYF. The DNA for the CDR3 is TGCAGCGTGGGACAGGGGAGCTACGAGCAGTACTTC.

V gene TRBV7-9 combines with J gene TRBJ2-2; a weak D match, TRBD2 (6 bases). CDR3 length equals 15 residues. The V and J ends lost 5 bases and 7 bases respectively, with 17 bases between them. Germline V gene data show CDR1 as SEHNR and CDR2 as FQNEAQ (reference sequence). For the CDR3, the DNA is TGTGCCAGCAGCGCACACGCAGCCGGGGGCGGGGAGCTGTTTTTT. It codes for CASSAHAAGGGELFF. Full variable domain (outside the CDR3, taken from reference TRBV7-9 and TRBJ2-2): DTGVSQNPRHKITKRGQNVTFRCDPISEHNRLYWYRQTLGQGPEFLTYFQNEAQLEKSRLLSDRFSAERPKGSFSTLEIQRTEQGDSAMYLCASSAHAAGGGELFFGEGSRLTVL.

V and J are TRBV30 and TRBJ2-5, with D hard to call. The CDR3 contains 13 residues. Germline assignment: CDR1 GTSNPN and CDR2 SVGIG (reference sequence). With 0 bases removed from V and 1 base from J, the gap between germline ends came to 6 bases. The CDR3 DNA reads TGTGCCTGGAGTGTGAAGCTCCAAGAGACCCAGTACTTC. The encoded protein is CAWSVKLQETQYF.

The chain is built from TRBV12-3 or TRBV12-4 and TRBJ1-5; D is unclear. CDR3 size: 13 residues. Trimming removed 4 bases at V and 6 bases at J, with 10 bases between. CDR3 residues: CASSSSEGQPQHF. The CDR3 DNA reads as TGTGCCAGCAGTTCGAGCGAGGGTCAGCCCCAGCATTTT.

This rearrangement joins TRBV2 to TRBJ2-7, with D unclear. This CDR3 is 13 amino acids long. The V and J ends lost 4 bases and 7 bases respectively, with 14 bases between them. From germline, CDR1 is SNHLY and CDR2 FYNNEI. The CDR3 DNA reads TGTGCCAGCAGTGTATCTGCCACCCGGGAGCAGTACTTC. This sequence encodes CASSVSATREQYF.

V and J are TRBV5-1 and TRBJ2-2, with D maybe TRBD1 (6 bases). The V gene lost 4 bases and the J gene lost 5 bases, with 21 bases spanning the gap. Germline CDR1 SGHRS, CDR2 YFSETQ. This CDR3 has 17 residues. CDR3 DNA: TGCGCCAGCAGCCCTACTCCACAGGGTCCAGGAACCGGGGAGCTGTTTTTT. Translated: CASSPTPQGPGTGELFF.

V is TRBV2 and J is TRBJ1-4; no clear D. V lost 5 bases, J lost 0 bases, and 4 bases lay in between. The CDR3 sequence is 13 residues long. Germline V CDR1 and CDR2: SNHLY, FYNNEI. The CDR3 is CASSFATNEKLFF. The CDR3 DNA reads TGTGCCAGCAGTTTCGCAACTAATGAAAAACTGTTTTTT.

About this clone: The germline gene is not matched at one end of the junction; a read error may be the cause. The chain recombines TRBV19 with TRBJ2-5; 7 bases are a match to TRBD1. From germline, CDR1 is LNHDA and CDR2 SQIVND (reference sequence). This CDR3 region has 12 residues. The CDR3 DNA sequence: TGTGCCAGTAGTATGGCGCCGGGACAGCAGCACTTC. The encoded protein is CASSMAPGQQHF.

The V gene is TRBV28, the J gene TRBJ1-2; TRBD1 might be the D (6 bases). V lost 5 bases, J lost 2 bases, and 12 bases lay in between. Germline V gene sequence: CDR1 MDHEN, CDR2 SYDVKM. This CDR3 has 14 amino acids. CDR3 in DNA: TGTGCCAGCAGTAATGGGGGCCCAAACTATGGCTACACCTTC. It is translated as CASSNGGPNYGYTF.

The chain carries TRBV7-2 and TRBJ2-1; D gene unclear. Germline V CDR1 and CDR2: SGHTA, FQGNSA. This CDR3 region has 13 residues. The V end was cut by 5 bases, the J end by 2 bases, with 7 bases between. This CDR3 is CASSVIAYNEQFF. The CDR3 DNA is TGTGCCAGCAGCGTAATAGCCTACAATGAGCAGTTCTTC.

This CDR3 reads CASSGWQGRGETQYF. The CDR3 nucleotides read TGTGCCAGCAGTGGATGGCAGGGGAGAGGCGAGACCCAGTACTTC. This chain joins TRBV25-1 and TRBJ2-5; maybe TRBD1 (6 bases). The CDR3 covers 15 residues. V lost 4 bases, J lost 5 bases, and 17 bases lay in between. CDR1 is MGHDK, CDR2 SYGVNS, per germline.

Here the CDR3 DNA reads TGTGCCAGCACCACCCAGAAGACTAGCGGGGATTGGCAAGTAGAGACCCAGTACTTC. Its translation: CASTTQKTSGDWQVETQYF. The chain has TRBV5-5 and TRBJ2-5; 11 bases line up with TRBD2. The V gene's germline CDR1 is SGHKS and CDR2 YYEKEE (reference sequence). This CDR3 has 19 amino acids. J lost 4 bases, V lost 6 bases, and 20 bases had no gene match. Full variable domain (rest looked up from reference TRBV5-5 and TRBJ2-5): DAGVTQSPTHLIKTRGQQVTLRCSPISGHKSVSWYQQVLGQGPQFIFQYYEKEERGRGNFPDRFSARQFPNYSSELNVNALLLGDSALYLCASTTQKTSGDWQVETQYFGPGTRLLVL.

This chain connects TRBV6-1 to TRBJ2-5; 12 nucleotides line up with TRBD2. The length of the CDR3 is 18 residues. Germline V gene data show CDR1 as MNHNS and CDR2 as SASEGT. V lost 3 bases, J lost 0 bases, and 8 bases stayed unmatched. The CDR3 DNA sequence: TGTGCCAGCAGTGAGAAGAGGACTAGCGGGGCGTACCAAGAGACCCAGTACTTC. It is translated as CASSEKRTSGAYQETQYF.

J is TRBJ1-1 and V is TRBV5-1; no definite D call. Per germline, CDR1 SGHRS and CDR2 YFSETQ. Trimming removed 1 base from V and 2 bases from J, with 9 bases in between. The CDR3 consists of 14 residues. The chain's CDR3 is CASSLLGSNTEAFF. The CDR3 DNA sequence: TGCGCCAGCAGCTTGTTGGGGAGTAACACTGAAGCTTTCTTT. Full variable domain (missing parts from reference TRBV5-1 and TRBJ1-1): KAGVTQTPRYLIKTRGQQVTLSCSPISGHRSVSWYQQTPGQGLQFLFEYFSETQRNKGNFPGRFSGRQFSNSRSEMNVSTLELGDSALYLCASSLLGSNTEAFFGQGTRLTVV.

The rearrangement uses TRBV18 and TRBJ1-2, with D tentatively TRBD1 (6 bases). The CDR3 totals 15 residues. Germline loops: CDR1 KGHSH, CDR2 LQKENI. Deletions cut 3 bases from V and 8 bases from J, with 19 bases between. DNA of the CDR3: TGTGCCAGCTCACCCTCGACAGGCGGTCCAGGAGGCTACACCTTC. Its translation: CASSPSTGGPGGYTF.

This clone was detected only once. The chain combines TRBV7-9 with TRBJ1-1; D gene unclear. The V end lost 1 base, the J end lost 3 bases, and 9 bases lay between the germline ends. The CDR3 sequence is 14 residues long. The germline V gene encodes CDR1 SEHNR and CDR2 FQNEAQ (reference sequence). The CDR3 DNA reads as TGTGCCAGCAGCTTAGAGATGGGCGACACTGAAGCTTTCTTT. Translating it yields CASSLEMGDTEAFF.

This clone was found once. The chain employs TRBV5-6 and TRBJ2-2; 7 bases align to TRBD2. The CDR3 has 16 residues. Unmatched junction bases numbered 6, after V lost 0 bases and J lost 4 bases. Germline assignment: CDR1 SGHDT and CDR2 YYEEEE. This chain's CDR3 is CASSLGLAVVTGELFF. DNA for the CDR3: TGTGCCAGCAGCTTGGGGCTAGCGGTGGTCACCGGGGAGCTGTTTTTT. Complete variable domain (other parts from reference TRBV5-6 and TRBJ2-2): DAGVTQSPTHLIKTRGQQVTLRCSPKSGHDTVSWYQQALGQGPQFIFQYYEEEERQRGNFPDRFSGHQFPNYSSELNVNALLLGDSALYLCASSLGLAVVTGELFFGEGSRLTVL.

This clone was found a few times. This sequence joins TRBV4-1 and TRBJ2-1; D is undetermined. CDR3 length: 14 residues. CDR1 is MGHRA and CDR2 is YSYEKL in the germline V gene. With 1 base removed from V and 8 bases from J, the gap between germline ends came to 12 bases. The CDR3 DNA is TGCGCCAGCAGCCAAGGATTCGGAGACCATGAGCAGTTCTTC. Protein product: CASSQGFGDHEQFF.

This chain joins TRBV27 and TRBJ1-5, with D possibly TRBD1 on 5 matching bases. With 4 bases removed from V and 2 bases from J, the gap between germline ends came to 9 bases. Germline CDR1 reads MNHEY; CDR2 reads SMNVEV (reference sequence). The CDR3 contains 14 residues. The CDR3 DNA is TGTGCCAGCAGTTATGGGGGGGGCAATCAGCCCCAGCATTTT. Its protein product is CASSYGGGNQPQHF.

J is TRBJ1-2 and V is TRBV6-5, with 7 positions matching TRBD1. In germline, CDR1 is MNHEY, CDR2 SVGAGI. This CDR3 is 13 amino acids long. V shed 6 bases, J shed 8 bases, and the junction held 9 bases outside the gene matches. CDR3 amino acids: CASRYLQGEGYTF. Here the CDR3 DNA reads TGTGCCAGCAGATACCTGCAGGGGGAAGGCTACACCTTC.

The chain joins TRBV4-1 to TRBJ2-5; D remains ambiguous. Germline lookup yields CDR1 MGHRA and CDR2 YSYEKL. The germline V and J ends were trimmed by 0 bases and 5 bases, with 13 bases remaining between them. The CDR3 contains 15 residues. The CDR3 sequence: CASSQEIGQRETQYF. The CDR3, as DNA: TGCGCCAGCAGCCAAGAGATTGGTCAGAGGGAGACCCAGTACTTC.

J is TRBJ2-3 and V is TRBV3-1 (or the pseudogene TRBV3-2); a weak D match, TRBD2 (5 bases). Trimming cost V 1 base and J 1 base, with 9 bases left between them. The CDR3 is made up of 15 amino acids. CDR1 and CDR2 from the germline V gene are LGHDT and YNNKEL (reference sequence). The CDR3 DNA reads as TGTGCCAGCAGCCAAGTGACCGGGGGCACAGATACGCAGTATTTT. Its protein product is CASSQVTGGTDTQYF.